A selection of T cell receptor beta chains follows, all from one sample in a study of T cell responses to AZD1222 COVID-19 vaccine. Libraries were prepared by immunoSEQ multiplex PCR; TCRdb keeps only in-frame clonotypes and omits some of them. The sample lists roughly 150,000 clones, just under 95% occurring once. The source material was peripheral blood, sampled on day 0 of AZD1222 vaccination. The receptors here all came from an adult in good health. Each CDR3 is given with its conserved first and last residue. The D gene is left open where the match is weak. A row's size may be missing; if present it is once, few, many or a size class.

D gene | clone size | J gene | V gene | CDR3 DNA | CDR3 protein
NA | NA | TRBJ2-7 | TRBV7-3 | TGTGCCAGCAGCTTAGAAACCGGGCCCTCCTACGAGCAGTACTTC | CASSLETGPSYEQYF
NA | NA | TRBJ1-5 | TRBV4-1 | TGCGCCAGCAGCCAAGATGGGGCAGGGAGACGTCAGCCCCAGCATTTT | CASSQDGAGRRQPQHF
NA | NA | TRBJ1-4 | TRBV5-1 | TGCGCCAGCAGGGGGGACGGGAATGAAAAACTGTTTTTT | CASRGDGNEKLFF
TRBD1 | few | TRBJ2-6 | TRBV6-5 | TGTGCCAGCAGGGCAGGGGGCTCTGGGGCCAACGTCCTGACTTTC | CASRAGGSGANVLTF
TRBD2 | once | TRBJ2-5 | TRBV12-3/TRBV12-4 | TGTGCCAGCAGTCCCCGTAGTAGCGGGCCCCAGTACTTC | CASSPRSSGPQYF
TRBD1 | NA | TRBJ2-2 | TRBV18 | TGTGCCAGCTCACGCACAGGGGGAGCAACCGGGGAGCTGTTTTTT | CASSRTGGATGELFF
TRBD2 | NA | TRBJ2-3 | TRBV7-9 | TGTGCCAGCATCCCGCAGCTAGCGGGAAGCACAGATACGCAGTATTTT | CASIPQLAGSTDTQYF
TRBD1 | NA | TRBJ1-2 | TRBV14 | TGTGCCAGCAGCCAAATCACAGGGGGCAGGGGCGGCTACACCTTC | CASSQITGGRGGYTF
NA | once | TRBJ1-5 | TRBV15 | TGTGCCACCAGCAGAGGCAGGGGACCTAATCAGCCCCAGCATTTT | CATSRGRGPNQPQHF
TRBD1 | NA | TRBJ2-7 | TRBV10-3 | TGTGCCATCAGGGGGGACAGGGGGGACTACGAGCAGTACTTC | CAIRGDRGDYEQYF
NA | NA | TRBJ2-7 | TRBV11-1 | TGTGCCAGCAGCAGAAACAGGGTCGGGGCCTACGAGCAGTACTTC | CASSRNRVGAYEQYF
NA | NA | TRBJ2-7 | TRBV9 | TGTGCCAGCAGCGTAGGGCCGGACGGCTCCTACGAGCAGTACTTC | CASSVGPDGSYEQYF
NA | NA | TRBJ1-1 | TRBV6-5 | TGTGCCAGCAGTCGAAACCTGAACACTGAAGCTTTCTTT | CASSRNLNTEAFF
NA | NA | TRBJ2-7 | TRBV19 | TGTGCCAGTAGTCTGGGATTTCCTCCCCACGAGCAGTACTTC | CASSLGFPPHEQYF
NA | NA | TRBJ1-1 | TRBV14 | TGTGCCAGCAGCCTGGGGCTTAACACTGAAGCTTTCTTT | CASSLGLNTEAFF
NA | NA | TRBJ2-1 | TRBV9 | TGTGCCAGCAGCCCAGGGATGACTTCTAATGAGCAGTTCTTC | CASSPGMTSNEQFF
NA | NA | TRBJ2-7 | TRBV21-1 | TGTGCCAGCAGCAAGCGGCAAACCTACGAGCAGTACTTC | CASSKRQTYEQYF
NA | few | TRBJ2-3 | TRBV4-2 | TGTGCCAGCAGCCAAGGATCCGGGGGCCACGCAGATACGCAGTATTTT | CASSQGSGGHADTQYF
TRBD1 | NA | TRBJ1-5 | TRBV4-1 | TGCGCCAGCAGCCAAGATTCCCGGACAGGGGGACCCCAGCATTTT | CASSQDSRTGGPQHF
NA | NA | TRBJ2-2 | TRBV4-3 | TGCGCCAGCAGCCAAGACCCCCGGGGGCAAAACGGGGAGCTGTTTTTT | CASSQDPRGQNGELFF
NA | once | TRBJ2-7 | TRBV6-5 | TGTGCCAGCATCCTGCAGGCTCTGGGCTACGAGCAGTACTTC | CASILQALGYEQYF
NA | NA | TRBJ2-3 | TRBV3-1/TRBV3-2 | TGTGCCAGCAGCCAAGACAGGCTGGTCACAGATACGCAGTATTTT | CASSQDRLVTDTQYF
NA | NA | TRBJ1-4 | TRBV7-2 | TGTGCCAGCAGCTTAGCCCAGGGTGCAACTAATGAAAAACTGTTTTTT | CASSLAQGATNEKLFF
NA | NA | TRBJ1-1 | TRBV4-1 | TGCGCCAGCAGCCAAGCAGGGGCGATCAGCACTGAAGCTTTCTTT | CASSQAGAISTEAFF
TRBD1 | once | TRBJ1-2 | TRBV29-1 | TGCAGCGTCGGACCTAGGACAGGGGTTAATGGCTACACCTTC | CSVGPRTGVNGYTF
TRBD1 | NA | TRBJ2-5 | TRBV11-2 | TGTGCCAGCAGCTTGGGACAGGGGGGTTTAGGGACCCAGTACTTC | CASSLGQGGLGTQYF
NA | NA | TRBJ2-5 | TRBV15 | TGTGCCACCAGCAGAGATCAAGGAGGGCAGAGAGAGACCCAGTACTTC | CATSRDQGGQRETQYF
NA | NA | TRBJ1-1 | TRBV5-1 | TGCGCCAGCAGCTTGGATCGACAGACTGAAGCTTTCTTT | CASSLDRQTEAFF
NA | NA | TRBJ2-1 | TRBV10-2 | TGCGCCAGCAACCAACAGGGAGGCACCTACAATGAGCAGTTCTTC | CASNQQGGTYNEQFF
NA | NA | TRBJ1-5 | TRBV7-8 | TGTGCCAGCAGCCTTTCGGGGTATAGCAATCAGCCCCAGCATTTT | CASSLSGYSNQPQHF
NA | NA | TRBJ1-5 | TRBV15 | TGTGCCACCAGTCTGGGATATAGCAATCAGCCCCAGCATTTT | CATSLGYSNQPQHF
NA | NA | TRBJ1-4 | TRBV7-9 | TGTGCCGGCGGACAGACGGCAACTAATGAAAAACTGTTTTTT | CAGGQTATNEKLFF
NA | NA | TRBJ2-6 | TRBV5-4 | TGTGCCAGCAGCTTTGGATCGAGGGGCTCTGGGGCCAACGTCCTGACTTTC | CASSFGSRGSGANVLTF
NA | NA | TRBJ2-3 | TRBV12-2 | TGTGCAAGTCGCTTAGTACCGGGACTAGCGGGAGCTGGGTATACGCAGTATTTT | CASRLVPGLAGAGYTQYF
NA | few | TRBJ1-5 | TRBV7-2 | TGTGCCAGCAGCTTAGGCATGAACAATCAGCCCCAGCATTTT | CASSLGMNNQPQHF
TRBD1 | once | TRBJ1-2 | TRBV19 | TGTGCCAGTAGGGACCTCGGGACAGGGACCGCTAACTATGGCTACACCTTC | CASRDLGTGTANYGYTF
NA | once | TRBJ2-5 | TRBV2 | TGTGCCAACGCAAGGGAGCGTAGTAATCTCCAGTACTTC | CANARERSNLQYF
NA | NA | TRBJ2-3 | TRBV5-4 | TGTGCCAGCAGTTTTGCGGTGACTGATACGCAGTATTTT | CASSFAVTDTQYF
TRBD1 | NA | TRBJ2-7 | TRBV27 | TGTGCCAGCAGTCCGACAGGGAGATACGAGCAGTACTTC | CASSPTGRYEQYF
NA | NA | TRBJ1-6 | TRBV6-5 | TGTGCCAGCAGTTATAGCGGGAGCTCCTATAATTCACCCCTCCACTTT | CASSYSGSSYNSPLHF
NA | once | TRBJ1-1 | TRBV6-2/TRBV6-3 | TGTGCCAGCAGTTACTCCCAACGTGCCTTCTGGGCTTTCTTT | CASSYSQRAFWAFF
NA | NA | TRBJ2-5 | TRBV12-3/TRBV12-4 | TGTGCCAGCAGTTTAACAGAAGAAGAGACCCAGTACTTC | CASSLTEEETQYF
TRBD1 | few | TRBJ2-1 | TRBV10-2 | TGCGCCAGCAGCCGGACAGGGCACAATGAGCAGTTCTTC | CASSRTGHNEQFF
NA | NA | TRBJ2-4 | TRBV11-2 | TGTGCCAGCAGCTTTTCCCCCAAAAACATTCAGTACTTC | CASSFSPKNIQYF
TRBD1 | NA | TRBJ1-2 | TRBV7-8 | TGTGCCAGCAGCTTGAGACAAAATACCGGGACAGGGAATAACTATGGCTACACCTTC | CASSLRQNTGTGNNYGYTF
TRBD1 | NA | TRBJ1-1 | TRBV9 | TGTGCCAGCAGCGTTTACGCGACAGGGGCCACTGAAGCTTTCTTT | CASSVYATGATEAFF
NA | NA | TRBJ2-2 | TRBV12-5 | TGTGCTAGTGGTTTGTTCCCAATGGAGGAGCTGTTTTTT | CASGLFPMEELFF
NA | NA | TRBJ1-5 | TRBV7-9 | TGTGCCAGCAGCTTAGTCAATCAGCCCCAGCATTTT | CASSLVNQPQHF
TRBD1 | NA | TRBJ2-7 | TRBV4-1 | TGCGCCAGCAGCCAAGATGACAGGGCCTACGAGCAGTACTTC | CASSQDDRAYEQYF
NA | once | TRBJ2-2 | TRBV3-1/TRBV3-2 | TGTGCCAGCAGCCAAATGTATTCCGGGGAGCTGTTTTTT | CASSQMYSGELFF
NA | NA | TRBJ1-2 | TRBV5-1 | TGCGCCAGCAGTGAGGGGGGATCTAACTATGGCTACACCTTC | CASSEGGSNYGYTF